This T cell receptor beta chain originates from a study of blood T cell repertoires in COVID-19. After removal of 1 base from V and 4 bases from J, the junction contained 2 bases not matched to a gene. Germline CDR1 SGHTA, CDR2 FQGTGA. The CDR3 runs to 14 residues. The data were produced by immunoSEQ multiplex PCR, yet TCRdb's version contains in-frame clones alone and is incomplete. Altogether around 250,000 clones are present, less than 90% being singletons, with the ten largest covering under 6.5%. The chain employs TRBV7-3 and TRBJ1-2; 8 positions match TRBD1. Sequenced material: peripheral blood. This TCR was recovered from a man aged 60-69 years with acute or convalescent COVID-19. CDR3 amino acids: CASSLMGTGYGYTF. In nucleotides, the CDR3 is TGTGCCAGCAGCTTAATGGGGACAGGCTATGGCTACACCTTC.